This TCR beta chain derives from a study of cytomegalovirus exposure and HLA in healthy donors. Notes on the study in general: As confirmed in vitro, a few CMV-associated chains were specific for CMV antigens. First-cohort TCR clusters tended to co-occur in the 95 to 150 validation repertoires, a later analysis found.

V dropped 3 bases and J dropped 1; count of bases not matched to a gene: 18. The germline CDR1 and CDR2 sequences are SGDLS and YYNGEE. CDR3 size: 19 residues. The assay was immunoSEQ multiplex PCR, and TCRdb's table has in-frame clones only and misses some. The sample lists about 340,000 clones, just over 85% occurring once. On this clone: The target antigen is unknown.

The V call is TRBV9, the J call TRBJ2-7; 8 bases agree with TRBD2. Sequencing input: PBMCs. The sequence was collected from a woman between 18 and 30 years old in good health and CMV-seronegative. The CDR3 sequence is CASSGSGTSSRRVSYEQYF. Written as DNA, the CDR3 is TGTGCCAGCAGCGGTTCCGGGACTAGTTCACGGCGCGTTTCCTACGAGCAGTACTTC.